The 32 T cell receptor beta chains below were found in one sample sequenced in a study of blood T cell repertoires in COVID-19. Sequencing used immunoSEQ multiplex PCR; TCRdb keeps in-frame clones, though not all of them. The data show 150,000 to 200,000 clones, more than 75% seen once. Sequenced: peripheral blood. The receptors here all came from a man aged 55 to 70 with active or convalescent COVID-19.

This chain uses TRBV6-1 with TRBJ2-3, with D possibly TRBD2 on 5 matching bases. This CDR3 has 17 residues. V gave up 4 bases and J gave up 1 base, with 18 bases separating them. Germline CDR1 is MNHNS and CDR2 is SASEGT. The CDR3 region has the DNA TGTGCCAGCAGTGTAGTTTTAGGTGGGAGCGGCACAGATACGCAGTATTTT. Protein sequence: CASSVVLGGSGTDTQYF.

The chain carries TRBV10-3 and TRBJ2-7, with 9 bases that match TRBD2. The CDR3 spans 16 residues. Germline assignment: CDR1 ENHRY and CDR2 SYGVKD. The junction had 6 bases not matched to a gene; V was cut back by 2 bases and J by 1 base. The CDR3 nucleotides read TGTGCCATCAGTGAGAGGGCTAGCGGGACATCCTACGAGCAGTACTTC. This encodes CAISERASGTSYEQYF.

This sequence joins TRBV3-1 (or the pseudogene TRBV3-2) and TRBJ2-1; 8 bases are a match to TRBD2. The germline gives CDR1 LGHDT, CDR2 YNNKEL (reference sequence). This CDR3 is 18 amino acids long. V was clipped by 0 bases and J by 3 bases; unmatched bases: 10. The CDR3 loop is CASSQDPRRLAGYNEQFF. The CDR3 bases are TGTGCCAGCAGCCAAGACCCCAGGCGGCTAGCGGGCTACAATGAGCAGTTCTTC.

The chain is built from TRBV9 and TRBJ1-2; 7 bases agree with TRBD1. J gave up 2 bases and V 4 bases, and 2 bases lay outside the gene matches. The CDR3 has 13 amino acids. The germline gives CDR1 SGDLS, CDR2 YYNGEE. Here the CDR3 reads CASSPTGNYGYTF. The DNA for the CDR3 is TGTGCCAGCAGCCCGACAGGGAACTATGGCTACACCTTC.

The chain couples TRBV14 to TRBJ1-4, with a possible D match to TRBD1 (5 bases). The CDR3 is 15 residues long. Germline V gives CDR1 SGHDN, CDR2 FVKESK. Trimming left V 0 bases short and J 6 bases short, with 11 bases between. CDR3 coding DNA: TGTGCCAGCAGCCAAGAAGGGGCAGGGTATGAAAAACTGTTTTTT. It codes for CASSQEGAGYEKLFF.

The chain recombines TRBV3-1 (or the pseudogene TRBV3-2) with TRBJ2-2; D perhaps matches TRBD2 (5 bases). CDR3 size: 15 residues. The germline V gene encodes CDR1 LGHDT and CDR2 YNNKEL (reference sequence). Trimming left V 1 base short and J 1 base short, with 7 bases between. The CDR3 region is CASSQVRGNTGELFF. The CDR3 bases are TGTGCCAGCAGCCAAGTCCGGGGGAACACCGGGGAGCTGTTTTTT.

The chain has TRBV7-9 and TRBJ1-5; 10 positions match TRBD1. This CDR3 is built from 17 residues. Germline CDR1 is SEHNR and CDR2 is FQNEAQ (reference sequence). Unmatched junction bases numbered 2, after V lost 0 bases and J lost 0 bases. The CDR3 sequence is CASSLAGQGLSNQPQHF. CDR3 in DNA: TGTGCCAGCAGCTTAGCGGGACAGGGGCTTAGCAATCAGCCCCAGCATTTT.

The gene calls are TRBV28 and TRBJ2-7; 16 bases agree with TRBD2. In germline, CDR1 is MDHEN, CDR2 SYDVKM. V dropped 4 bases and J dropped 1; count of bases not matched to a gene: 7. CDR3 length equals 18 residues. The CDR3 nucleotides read TGTGCCAGCAGTTCTGGGACTAGCGGGGGGGCTAGGTCCTACGAGCAGTACTTC. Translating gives CASSSGTSGGARSYEQYF.

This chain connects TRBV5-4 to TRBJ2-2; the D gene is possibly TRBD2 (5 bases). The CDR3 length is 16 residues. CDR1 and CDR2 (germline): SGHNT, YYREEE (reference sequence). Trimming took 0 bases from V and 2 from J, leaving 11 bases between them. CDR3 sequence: CASSLDERLNTGELFF. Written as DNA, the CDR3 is TGTGCCAGCAGCTTGGACGAGCGGTTAAACACCGGGGAGCTGTTTTTT. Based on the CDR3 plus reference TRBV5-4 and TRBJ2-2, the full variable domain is ETGVTQSPTHLIKTRGQQVTLRCSSQSGHNTVSWYQQALGQGPQFIFQYYREEENGRGNFPPRFSGLQFPNYSSELNVNALELDDSALYLCASSLDERLNTGELFFGEGSRLTVL.

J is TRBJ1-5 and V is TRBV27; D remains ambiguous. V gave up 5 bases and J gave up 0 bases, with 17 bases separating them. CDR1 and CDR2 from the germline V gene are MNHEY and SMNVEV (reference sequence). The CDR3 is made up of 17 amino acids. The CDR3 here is CASSRKGGGDSNQPQHF. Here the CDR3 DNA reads TGTGCCAGCAGTCGGAAGGGTGGCGGGGATAGCAATCAGCCCCAGCATTTT.

The CDR3: CASSPNKGASGDQRNEQFF. The CDR3 DNA reads as TGTGCCAGCAGCCCCAACAAAGGGGCTAGCGGGGATCAGAGGAATGAGCAGTTCTTC. This chain joins TRBV7-8 and TRBJ2-1; 9 bases match TRBD2. This CDR3 is built from 19 residues. Germline trimming cut 5 bases from V and 7 bases from J; bases unmatched to any gene: 21. Germline values: CDR1 SGHVS, CDR2 FQNEAQ.

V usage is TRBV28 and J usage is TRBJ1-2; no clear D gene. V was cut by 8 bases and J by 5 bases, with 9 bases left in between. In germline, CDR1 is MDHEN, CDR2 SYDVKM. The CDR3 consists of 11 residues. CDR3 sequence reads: CASRAEYGYTF. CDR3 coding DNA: TGTGCCAGCCGAGCGGAGTATGGCTACACCTTC.

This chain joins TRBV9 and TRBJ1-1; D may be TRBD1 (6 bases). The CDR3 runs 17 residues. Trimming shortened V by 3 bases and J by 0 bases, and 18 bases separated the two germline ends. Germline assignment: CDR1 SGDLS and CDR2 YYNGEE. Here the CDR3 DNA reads TGTGCCAGCAGCGCCGGAGGACAGTTTACTTTGAACACTGAAGCTTTCTTT. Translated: CASSAGGQFTLNTEAFF.

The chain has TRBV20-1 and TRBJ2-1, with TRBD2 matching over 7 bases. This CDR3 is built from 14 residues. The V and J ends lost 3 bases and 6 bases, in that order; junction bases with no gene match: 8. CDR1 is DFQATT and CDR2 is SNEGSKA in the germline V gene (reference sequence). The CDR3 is CSASPWEGRNEQFF. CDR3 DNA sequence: TGCAGTGCTAGTCCGTGGGAGGGCCGCAATGAGCAGTTCTTC.

DNA for the CDR3: TGTGCCAGCTCACCACTTGTGGCAAACAATGAGCAGTTCTTC. This sequence encodes CASSPLVANNEQFF. The V and J genes are TRBV18 and TRBJ2-1; D gene unclear. V lost 1 base and J 5 bases, leaving 9 bases between the germline ends. Looked up from germline, CDR1 is KGHSH and CDR2 is LQKENI. The CDR3 is 14 amino acids.

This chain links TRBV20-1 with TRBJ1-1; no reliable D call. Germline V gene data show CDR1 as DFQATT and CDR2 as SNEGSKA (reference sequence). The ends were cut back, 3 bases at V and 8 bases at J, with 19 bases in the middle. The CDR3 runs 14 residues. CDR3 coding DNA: TGCAGTGCTAGTGGTACCGGGTCGGTACCCGAAGCTTTCTTT. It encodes CSASGTGSVPEAFF.

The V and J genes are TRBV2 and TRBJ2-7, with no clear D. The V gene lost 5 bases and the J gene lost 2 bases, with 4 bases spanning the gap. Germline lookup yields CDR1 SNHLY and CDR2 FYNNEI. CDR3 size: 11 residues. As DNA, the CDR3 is TGTGCCAGCAGTCTTACCTACGAGCAGTACTTC. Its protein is CASSLTYEQYF.

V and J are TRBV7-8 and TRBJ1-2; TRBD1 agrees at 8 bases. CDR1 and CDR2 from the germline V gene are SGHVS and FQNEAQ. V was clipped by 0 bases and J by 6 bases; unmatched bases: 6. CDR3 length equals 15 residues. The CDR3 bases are TGTGCCAGCAGCTTAGCTCAGGGGGCGTACAATGGCTACACCTTC. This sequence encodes CASSLAQGAYNGYTF.

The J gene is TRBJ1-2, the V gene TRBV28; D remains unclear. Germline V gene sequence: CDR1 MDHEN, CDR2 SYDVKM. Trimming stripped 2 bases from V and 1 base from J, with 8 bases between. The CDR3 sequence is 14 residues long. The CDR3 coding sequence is TGTGCCAGCAGTTTACCGTTCAGTAACTATGGCTACACCTTC. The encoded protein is CASSLPFSNYGYTF.

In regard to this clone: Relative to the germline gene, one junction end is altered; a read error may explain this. CDR3 loop: CASSEAGTSKDTQYF. The CDR3 nucleotides are TGTGCCAGCAGTGAAGCTGGGACTAGCAAAGATACGCAGTATTTT. This rearrangement joins TRBV6-1 to TRBJ2-3, with TRBD2 matching over 9 bases. CDR1 MNHNS and CDR2 SASEGT come from the germline V gene. CDR3 length equals 15 residues.

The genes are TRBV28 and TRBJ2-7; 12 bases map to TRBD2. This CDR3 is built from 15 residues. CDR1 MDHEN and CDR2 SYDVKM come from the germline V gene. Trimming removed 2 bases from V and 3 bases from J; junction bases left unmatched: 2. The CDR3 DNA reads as TGTGCCAGCAGTTTAAGACTAGCGGGAGTCTACGAGCAGTACTTC. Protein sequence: CASSLRLAGVYEQYF.

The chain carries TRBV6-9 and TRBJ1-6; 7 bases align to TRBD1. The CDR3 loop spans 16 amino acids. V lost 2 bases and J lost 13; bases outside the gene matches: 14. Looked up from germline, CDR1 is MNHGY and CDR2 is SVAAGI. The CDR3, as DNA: TGTGCCAGCAGTTATCACGTGACAGGGACGAGTTCGCCCCTCCACTTT. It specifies CASSYHVTGTSSPLHF.

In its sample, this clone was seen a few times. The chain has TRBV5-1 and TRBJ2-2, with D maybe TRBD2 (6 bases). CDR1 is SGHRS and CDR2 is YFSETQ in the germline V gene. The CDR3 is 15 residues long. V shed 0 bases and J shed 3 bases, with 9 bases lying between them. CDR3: CASSLGREDTGELFF. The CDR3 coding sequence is TGCGCCAGCAGCTTGGGGCGGGAAGACACCGGGGAGCTGTTTTTT.

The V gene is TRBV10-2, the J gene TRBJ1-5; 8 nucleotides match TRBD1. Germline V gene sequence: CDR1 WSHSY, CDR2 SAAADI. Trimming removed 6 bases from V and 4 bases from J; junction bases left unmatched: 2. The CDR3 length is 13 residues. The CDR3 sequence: CASRDRANQPQHF. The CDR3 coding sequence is TGCGCCAGCAGGGACAGGGCTAATCAGCCCCAGCATTTT.

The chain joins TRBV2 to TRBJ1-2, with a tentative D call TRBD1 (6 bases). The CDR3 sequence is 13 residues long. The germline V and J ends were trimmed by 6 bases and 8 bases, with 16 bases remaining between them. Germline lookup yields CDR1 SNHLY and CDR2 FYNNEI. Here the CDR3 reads CASSKQGSGGYTF. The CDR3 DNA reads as TGTGCCAGCAGCAAACAGGGATCTGGCGGCTACACCTTC.

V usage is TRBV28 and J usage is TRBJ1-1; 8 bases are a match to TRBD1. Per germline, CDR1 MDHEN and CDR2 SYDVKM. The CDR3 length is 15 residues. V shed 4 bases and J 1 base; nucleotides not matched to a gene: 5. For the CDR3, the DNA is TGTGCCAGCAGTTCACACGGACAGGGGAACACTGAAGCTTTCTTT. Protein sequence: CASSSHGQGNTEAFF.

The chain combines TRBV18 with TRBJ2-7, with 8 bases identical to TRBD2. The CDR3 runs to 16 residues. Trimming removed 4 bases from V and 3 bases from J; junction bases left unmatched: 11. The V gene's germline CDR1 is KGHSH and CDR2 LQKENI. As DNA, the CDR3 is TGTGCCAGCTCACTGACAGCGGGGGCGTACAGCTACGAGCAGTACTTC. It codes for CASSLTAGAYSYEQYF.

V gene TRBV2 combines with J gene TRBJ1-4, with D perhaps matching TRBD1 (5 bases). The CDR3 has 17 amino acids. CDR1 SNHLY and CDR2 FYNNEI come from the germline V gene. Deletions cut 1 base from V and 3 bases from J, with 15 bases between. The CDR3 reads CASSEEGVRVANEKLFF. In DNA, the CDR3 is TGTGCCAGCAGTGAAGAAGGGGTTCGAGTAGCTAATGAAAAACTGTTTTTT.

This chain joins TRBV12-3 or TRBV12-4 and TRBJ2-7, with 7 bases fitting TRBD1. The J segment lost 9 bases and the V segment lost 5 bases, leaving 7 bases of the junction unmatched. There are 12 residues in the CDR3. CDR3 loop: CASSPDRIVQYF. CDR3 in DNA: TGTGCCAGCAGTCCGGACAGGATCGTGCAGTACTTC.

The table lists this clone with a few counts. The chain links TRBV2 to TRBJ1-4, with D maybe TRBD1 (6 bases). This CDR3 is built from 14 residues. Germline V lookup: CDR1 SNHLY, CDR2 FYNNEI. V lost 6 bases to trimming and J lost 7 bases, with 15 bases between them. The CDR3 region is CASSLRGEGEKLFF. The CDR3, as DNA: TGTGCCAGCAGCCTCAGGGGTGAGGGTGAAAAACTGTTTTTT.

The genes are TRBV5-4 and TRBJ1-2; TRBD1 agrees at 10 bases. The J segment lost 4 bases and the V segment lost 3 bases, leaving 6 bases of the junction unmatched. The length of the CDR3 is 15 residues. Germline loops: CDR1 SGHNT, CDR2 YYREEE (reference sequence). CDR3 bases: TGTGCCAGCAGCTCGGGACAGGGGATTTCCTATGGCTACACCTTC. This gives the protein CASSSGQGISYGYTF.

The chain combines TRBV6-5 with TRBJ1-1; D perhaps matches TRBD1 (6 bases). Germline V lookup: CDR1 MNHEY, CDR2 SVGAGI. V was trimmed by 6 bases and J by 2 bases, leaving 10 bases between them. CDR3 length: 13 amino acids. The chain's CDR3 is CASRRTANTEAFF. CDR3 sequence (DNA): TGTGCCAGCAGACGGACAGCCAACACTGAAGCTTTCTTT.